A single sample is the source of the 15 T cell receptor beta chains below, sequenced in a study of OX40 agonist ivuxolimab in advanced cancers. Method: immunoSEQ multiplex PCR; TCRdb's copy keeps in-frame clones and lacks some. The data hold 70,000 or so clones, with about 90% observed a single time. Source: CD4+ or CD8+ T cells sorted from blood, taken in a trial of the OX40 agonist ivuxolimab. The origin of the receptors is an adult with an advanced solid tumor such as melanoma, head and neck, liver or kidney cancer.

The CDR3 reads CASSYPESHEQYF. The CDR3 DNA is TGTGCCAGCAGTTACCCGGAGTCTCACGAGCAGTACTTC. The V call is TRBV6-5, the J call TRBJ2-7; D ambiguous. V was pared by 2 bases and J by 5 bases, with 10 bases between. Per germline, CDR1 MNHEY and CDR2 SVGAGI. The CDR3 is made up of 13 amino acids.

CDR3 in DNA: TGCAGCGTTGAAGATGGGGACAGAGCGTACAATGAGCAGTTCTTC. Translated: CSVEDGDRAYNEQFF. The chain couples TRBV29-1 to TRBJ2-1; 7 nucleotides align to TRBD1. Losses at the gene ends were 0 bases for V and 4 bases for J; bases not matched to a gene: 6. Germline CDR1 is SQVTM and CDR2 is ANQGSEA. The length of the CDR3 is 15 residues.

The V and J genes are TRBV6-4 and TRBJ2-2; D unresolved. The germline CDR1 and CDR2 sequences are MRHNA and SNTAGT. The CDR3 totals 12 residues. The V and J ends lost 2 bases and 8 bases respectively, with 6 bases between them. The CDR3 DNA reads TGTGCCAGCAGTGACGCACAGGGGGAGCTGTTTTTT. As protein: CASSDAQGELFF.

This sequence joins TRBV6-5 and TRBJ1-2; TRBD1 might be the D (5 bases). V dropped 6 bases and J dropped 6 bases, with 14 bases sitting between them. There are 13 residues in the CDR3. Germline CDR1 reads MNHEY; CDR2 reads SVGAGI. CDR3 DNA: TGTGCCAGCAGGGCTCAGGGACTTGATGGCTACACCTTC. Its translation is CASRAQGLDGYTF.

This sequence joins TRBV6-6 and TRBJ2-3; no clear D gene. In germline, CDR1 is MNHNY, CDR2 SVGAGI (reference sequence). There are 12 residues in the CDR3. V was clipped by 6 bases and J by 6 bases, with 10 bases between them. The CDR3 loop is CASRPGPDTQYF. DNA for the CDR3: TGTGCCAGCAGACCAGGCCCCGATACGCAGTATTTT.

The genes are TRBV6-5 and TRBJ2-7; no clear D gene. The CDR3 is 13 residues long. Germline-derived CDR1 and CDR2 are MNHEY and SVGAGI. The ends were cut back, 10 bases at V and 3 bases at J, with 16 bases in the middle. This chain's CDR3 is CATAPKGIYEQYF. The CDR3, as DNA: TGTGCCACCGCCCCAAAAGGGATCTACGAGCAGTACTTC.

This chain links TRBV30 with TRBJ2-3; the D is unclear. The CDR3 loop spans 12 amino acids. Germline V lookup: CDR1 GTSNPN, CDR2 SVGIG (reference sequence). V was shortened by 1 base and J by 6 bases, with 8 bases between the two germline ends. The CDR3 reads CAWSEMWDTQYF. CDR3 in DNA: TGTGCCTGGAGTGAAATGTGGGATACGCAGTATTTT.

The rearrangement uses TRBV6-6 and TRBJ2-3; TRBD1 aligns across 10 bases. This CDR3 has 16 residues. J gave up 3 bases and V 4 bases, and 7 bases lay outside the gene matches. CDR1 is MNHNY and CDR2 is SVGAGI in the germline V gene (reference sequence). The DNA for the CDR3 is TGTGCCAGCAGTTTTTACCGGGACAGGGGAACAGATACGCAGTATTTT. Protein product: CASSFYRDRGTDTQYF.

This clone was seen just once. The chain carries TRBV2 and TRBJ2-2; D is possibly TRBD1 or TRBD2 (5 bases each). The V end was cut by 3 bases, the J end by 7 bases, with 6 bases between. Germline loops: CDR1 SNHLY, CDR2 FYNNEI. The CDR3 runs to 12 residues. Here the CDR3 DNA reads TGTGCCAGCAGTGATGGGGGCGGGGAGCTGTTTTTT. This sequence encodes CASSDGGGELFF.

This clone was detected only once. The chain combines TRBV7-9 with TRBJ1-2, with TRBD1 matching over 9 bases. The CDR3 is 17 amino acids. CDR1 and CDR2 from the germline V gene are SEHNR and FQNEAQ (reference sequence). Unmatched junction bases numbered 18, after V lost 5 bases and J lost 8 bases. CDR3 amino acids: CASSSQATGGRYVGYTF. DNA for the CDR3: TGTGCCAGCAGCAGCCAAGCGACAGGGGGTAGATACGTAGGCTACACCTTC.

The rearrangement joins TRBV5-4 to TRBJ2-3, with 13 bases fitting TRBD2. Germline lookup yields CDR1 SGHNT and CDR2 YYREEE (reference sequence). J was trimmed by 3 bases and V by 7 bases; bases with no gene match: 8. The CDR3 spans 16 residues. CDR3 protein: CASPSTSGGSTDTQYF. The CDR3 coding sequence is TGTGCCAGCCCCTCGACTAGCGGGGGGTCAACAGATACGCAGTATTTT.

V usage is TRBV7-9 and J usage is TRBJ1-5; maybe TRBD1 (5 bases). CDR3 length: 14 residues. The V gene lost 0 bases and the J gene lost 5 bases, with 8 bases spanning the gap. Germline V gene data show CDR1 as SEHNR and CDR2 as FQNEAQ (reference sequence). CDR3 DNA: TGTGCCAGCAGCTTAGCGGGGGGGGATCAGCCCCAGCATTTT. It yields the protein CASSLAGGDQPQHF.

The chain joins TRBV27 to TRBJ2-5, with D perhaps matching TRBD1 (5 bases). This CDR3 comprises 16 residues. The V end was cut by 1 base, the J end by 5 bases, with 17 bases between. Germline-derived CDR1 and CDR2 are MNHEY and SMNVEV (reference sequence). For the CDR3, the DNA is TGTGCCAGCAGTTTATTTTCAGGGATGGGTGACGAGACCCAGTACTTC. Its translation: CASSLFSGMGDETQYF.

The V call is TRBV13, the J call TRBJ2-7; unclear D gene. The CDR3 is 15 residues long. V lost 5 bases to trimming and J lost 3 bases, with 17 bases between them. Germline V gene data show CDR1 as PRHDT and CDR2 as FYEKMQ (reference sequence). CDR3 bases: TGTGCCAGCAGCCAAACGGGCGGATGGTTCTACGAGCAGTACTTC. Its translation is CASSQTGGWFYEQYF.

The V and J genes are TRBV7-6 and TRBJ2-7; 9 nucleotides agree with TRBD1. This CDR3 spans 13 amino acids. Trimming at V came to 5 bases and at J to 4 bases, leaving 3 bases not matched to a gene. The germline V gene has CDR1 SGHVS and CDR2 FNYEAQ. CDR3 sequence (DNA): TGTGCCAGCAGCCCCGGACAGGGGTACGAGCAGTACTTC. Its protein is CASSPGQGYEQYF.